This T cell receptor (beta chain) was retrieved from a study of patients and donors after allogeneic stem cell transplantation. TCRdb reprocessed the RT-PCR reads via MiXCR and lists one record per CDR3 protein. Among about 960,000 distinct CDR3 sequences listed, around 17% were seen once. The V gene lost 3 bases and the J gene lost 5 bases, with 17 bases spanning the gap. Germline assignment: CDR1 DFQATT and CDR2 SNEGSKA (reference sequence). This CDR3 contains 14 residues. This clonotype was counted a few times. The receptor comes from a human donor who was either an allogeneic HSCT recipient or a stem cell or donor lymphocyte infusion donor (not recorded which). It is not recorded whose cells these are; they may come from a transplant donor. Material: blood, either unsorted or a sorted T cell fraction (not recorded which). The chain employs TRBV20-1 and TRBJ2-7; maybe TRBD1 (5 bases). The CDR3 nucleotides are TGCAGTGCTAGCGCCTCGACAGAGAGTCACGAGCAGTACTTC. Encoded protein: CSASASTESHEQYF.